Reported below is one T cell receptor beta chain. Some clones are missing from TCRdb's copy, which holds only in-frame ones; the method was immunoSEQ multiplex PCR. Among 20,000 to 25,000 clones, more than 85% were seen once, and the ten largest hold approximately 8%. The CDR3 is made up of 16 amino acids. Germline-derived CDR1 and CDR2 are MDHEN and SYDVKM. J was trimmed by 5 bases and V by 1 base; bases with no gene match: 11. This sample was taken from a study of T cell changes during pregnancy in multiple sclerosis. The source material was CD8+ T cells from peripheral blood mononuclear cells, sampled after pregnancy. This sequence was found in a female donor with multiple sclerosis, enrolled in a pregnancy study. This rearrangement joins TRBV28 to TRBJ2-7; 7 nucleotides agree with TRBD1. The CDR3 nucleotides are TGTGCCAGCAGTTTATTTGGCGAACGGACAGGCCACGAGCAGTACTTC. Its translation: CASSLFGERTGHEQYF. Looking up the rest from reference TRBV28 and TRBJ2-7 gives the full variable domain: DVKVTQSSRYLVKRTGEKVFLECVQDMDHENMFWYRQDPGLGLRLIYFSYDVKMKEKGDIPEGYSVSREKKERFSLILESASTNQTSMYLCASSLFGERTGHEQYFGPGTRLTVT.